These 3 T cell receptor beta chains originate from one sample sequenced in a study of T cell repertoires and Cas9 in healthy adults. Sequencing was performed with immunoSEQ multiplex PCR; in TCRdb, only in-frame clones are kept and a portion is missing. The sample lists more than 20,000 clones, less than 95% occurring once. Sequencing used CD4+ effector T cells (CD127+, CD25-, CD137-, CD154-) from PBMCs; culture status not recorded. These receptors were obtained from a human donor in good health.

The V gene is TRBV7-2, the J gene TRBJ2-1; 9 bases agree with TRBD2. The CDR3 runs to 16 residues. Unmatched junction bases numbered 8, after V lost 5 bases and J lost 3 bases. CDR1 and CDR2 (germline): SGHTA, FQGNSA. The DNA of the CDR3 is TGTGCCAGCAGCCTGTCTGGGCGGGGGGGCTACAATGAGCAGTTCTTC. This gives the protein CASSLSGRGGYNEQFF.

The CDR3 nucleotides are TGTGCCAGCAGCTTAGTGGGGACAGGTTCGGGCTACACCTTC. This translates into CASSLVGTGSGYTF. The rearrangement joins TRBV7-8 to TRBJ1-2, with TRBD1 identical over 8 bases. V shed 1 base, J shed 8 bases, and the junction held 6 bases outside the gene matches. This CDR3 is built from 14 residues. CDR1 and CDR2 (germline): SGHVS, FQNEAQ. The full variable domain, rest sourced from reference TRBV7-8 and TRBJ1-2, is GAGVSQSPRYKVAKRGQDVALRCDPISGHVSLFWYQQALGQGPEFLTYFQNEAQLDKSGLPSDRFFAERPEGSVSTLKIQRTQQEDSAVYLCASSLVGTGSGYTFGSGTRLTVV.

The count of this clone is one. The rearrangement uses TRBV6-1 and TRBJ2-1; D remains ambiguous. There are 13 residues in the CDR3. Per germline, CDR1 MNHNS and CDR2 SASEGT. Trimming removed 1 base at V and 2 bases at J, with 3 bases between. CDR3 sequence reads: CASSEGTYNEQFF. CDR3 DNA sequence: TGTGCCAGCAGTGAAGGTACCTACAATGAGCAGTTCTTC.